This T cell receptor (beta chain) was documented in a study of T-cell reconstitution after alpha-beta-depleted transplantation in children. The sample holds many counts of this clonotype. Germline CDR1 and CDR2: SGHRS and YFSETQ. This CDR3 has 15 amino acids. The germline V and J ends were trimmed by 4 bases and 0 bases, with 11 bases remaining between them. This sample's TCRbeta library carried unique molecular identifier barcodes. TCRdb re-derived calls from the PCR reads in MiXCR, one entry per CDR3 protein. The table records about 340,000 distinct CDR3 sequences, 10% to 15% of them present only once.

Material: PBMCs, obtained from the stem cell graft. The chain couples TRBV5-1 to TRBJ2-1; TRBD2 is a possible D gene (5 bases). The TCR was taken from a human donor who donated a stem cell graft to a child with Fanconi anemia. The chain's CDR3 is CASSQLGSSYNEQFF. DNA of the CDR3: TGCGCCAGCAGCCAACTAGGCAGCTCCTACAATGAGCAGTTCTTC. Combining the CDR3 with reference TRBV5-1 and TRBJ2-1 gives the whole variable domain KAGVTQTPRYLIKTRGQQVTLSCSPISGHRSVSWYQQTPGQGLQFLFEYFSETQRNKGNFPGRFSGRQFSNSRSEMNVSTLELGDSALYLCASSQLGSSYNEQFFGPGTRLTVL.